This T cell receptor beta chain was recovered during a study of blood T cell repertoires in COVID-19. For the study at large: T cells, B-cell-depleted T cells, or PBMCs provided the cDNA or gDNA that served as material.

As handled by the study authors: Nucleated cell number was recorded as an estimate derived from reference gene primer amplification. Profiling relied on immunoSEQ multiplex PCR, and the TCRdb table lists in-frame clones only, not all of them. V and J calls and clone size are as listed in that table; D and trimming were resolved from the DNA. Of 55,000 to 75,000 clones listed, roughly three quarters were seen once; the top ten hold around a tenth. This CDR3 is built from 17 residues. Germline V gene data show CDR1 as SGHVS and CDR2 as FNYEAQ. Trimming took off 1 base at V and 6 bases at J, with 19 bases between the two ends.

This receptor was obtained from a human donor in a cohort sampled during active COVID-19. Sequencing input: peripheral blood. The chain has TRBV7-6 and TRBJ2-4; D is perhaps TRBD2 (6 bases). For the CDR3, the DNA is TGTGCCAGCAGCTTAGGGGTCGGGGGTACTGGGCTAAACATTCAGTACTTC. Translation gives CASSLGVGGTGLNIQYF.